This T cell receptor beta chain was sequenced in a study of Ad26.COV2.S vaccination and SARS-CoV-2 variants. Study context: Intramuscular Ad26.COV2.S at 5x10^10 or 1x10^11 viral particles.

V lost 1 base and J 2 bases, leaving 2 bases between the germline ends. Germline assignment: CDR1 GTSNPN and CDR2 SVGIG (reference sequence). CDR3 length equals 11 residues. Treatment noted: some 20 received Ad26.COV2.S at low or high dose, single or two shots; 5 received placebo; per-sample allocation not given. Material that was analyzed had been drawn on day 63 after the first vaccine or placebo injection. Whoever gave the sample was an adult aged 18-55 years in Boston. To note about this clone: Its antigen is unknown. This sample includes further DNA sequences coding for the same CDR3.

Study-wide results and caveats: Non-spike TCR breadth showed similarity between vaccine and placebo recipients. There was reportedly substantial breadth in spike-specific CD8+ and CD4+ T cell responses after vaccination.

The protocol was immunoSEQ multiplex PCR, while the TCRdb copy is restricted to in-frame clones and leaves out a portion. The repertoire holds about half a million clones, with roughly nine tenths as singletons. This receptor was obtained from a person aged 18 to 65 who received the Ad26.COV2.S COVID-19 vaccine or a placebo. This rearrangement joins TRBV30 to TRBJ1-2; D gene unclear. Sequenced here: peripheral blood, sampled in a trial of Ad26.COV2.S vaccine versus placebo. The CDR3 DNA is TGTGCCTGGAGTGAGAACTATGGCTACACCTTC. Residues: CAWSENYGYTF.